This T cell receptor (beta chain) was documented in a study of tumor and adjacent non-tumor tissue in lung cancer. About the study: On average, productive TCRbeta reads reached roughly 3.9 million per sample.

Findings of the study overall: Compared with tumor, normal lung showed significantly lower TCR diversity. In normal lung, the top 100 clones were significantly more dominant than in tumor.

Trimming took off 0 bases at V and 6 bases at J, with 16 bases between the two ends. CDR1 MGHRA and CDR2 YSYEKL come from the germline V gene. The CDR3 spans 16 residues. The template was RNA from unsorted bulk tissue. The normal lung tissue was taken more than 3 cm from the tumor edge. The table lists this clonotype with many counts. Its antigen is still unknown. TCRbeta libraries were built with three rounds of nested PCR, modified from ARM-PCR. TCRdb used MiXCR to reprocess the multiplex PCR reads, holding one entry per CDR3 protein. The sample consists of 100,000 or so distinct CDR3 sequences, 75% to 85% of them appearing once.

The chain employs TRBV4-1 and TRBJ2-3, with a weak D call TRBD2 (7 bases). Source material: distant non-tumor lung tissue. The sequence was obtained from a man in his sixties with small cell lung cancer. CDR3 sequence (DNA): TGCGCCAGCAGCCAAGATCCGCCCGGGGGGCCCGATACGCAGTATTTT. Amino acid sequence: CASSQDPPGGPDTQYF.